Here is one T cell receptor beta chain with its context. The antigen is undetermined. The data were taken from a study of tumor-infiltrating lymphocytes in primary liver carcinoma. Study-level background: Surgeons resected the patients' primary liver carcinomas. Sample yields of productive TCRbeta reads, ranging from roughly 3.5 to 7.13 million, were similar across tissue types.

The V gene's germline CDR1 is SGHAT and CDR2 FQNNGV. With 3 bases clipped from V and 3 bases from J, the junction kept 11 bases outside the gene matches. CDR3 length: 16 amino acids. Study findings and constraints: Lesser overlap characterized tumor-adjacent and tumor-blood pairs relative to tumor region pairs.

In addition to blood RNA drawn from unsorted whole blood, germline DNA was extracted. Researchers generated TCR beta cDNA from approximately 500 ng of total RNA, relying on a constant-region primer. Slightly modified ARM-PCR with three nested multiplex PCR rounds yielded TCR beta libraries. The first two PCR rounds used TRBV1-TRBV30 primers with a Cbeta primer, approximately 10 cycles each. Via MiXCR, TCRdb re-called the multiplex PCR reads, giving one row per CDR3 protein. The sample yields about 210,000 distinct CDR3 sequences, roughly 61% seen once. This chain joins TRBV11-2 and TRBJ2-7, with TRBD2 matching over 7 bases. This TCR came from a woman in her sixties or seventies with primary liver carcinoma and hepatitis B virus infection. The sequencing input was peripheral blood. DNA of the CDR3: TGTGCCAGCAGCTTGCTGGTGGGGAGGGTCCGCTACGAGCAGTACTTC. Its protein product is CASSLLVGRVRYEQYF.